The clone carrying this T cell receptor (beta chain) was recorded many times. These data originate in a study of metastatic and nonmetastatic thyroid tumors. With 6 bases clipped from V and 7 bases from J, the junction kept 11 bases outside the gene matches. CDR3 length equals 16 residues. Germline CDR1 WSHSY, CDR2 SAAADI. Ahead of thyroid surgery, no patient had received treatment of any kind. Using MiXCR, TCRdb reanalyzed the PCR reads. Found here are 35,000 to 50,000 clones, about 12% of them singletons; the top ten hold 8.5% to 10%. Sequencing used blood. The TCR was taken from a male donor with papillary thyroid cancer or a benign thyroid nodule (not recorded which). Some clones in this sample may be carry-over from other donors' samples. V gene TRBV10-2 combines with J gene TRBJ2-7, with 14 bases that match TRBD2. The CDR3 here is CASRPPGLAGVGEQYF. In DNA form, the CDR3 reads TGCGCCAGCAGGCCACCGGGACTAGCGGGAGTGGGGGAGCAGTACTTC.